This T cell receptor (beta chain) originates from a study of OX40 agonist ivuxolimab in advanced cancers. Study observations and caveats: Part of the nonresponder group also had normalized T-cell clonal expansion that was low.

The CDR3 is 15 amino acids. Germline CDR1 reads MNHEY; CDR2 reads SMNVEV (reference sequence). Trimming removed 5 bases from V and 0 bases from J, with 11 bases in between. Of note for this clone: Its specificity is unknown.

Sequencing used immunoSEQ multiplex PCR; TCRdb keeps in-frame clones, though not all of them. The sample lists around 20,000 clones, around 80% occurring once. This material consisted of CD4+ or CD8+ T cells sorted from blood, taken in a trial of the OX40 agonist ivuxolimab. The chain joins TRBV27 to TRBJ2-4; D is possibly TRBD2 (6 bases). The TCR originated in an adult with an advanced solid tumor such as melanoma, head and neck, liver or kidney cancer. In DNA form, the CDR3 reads TGTGCCAGCAGTACCGGGAGAGTAGCCAAAAACATTCAGTACTTC. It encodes CASSTGRVAKNIQYF.